Shown below are 32 T cell receptor beta chains from a single sample sequenced in a study of shared clonotypes between healthy human individuals. Sequencing used immunoSEQ multiplex PCR; TCRdb keeps in-frame clones, though not all of them. The sample has a few million clones; about 90% are singletons. The sample taken for sequencing was naive CD4+ T cells from PBMCs. Indicated subset: CD45RA+ positively selected. The receptors come from a man aged 18 to 29 in good health. Some clones in this sample may be carry-over from other donors' samples.

Worth noting for this clone: Other DNA sequences in the same sample also yield this CDR3. The chain recombines TRBV2 with TRBJ1-1; 8 bases align to TRBD1. This CDR3 is 14 amino acids long. The germline V gene has CDR1 SNHLY and CDR2 FYNNEI. V lost 4 bases and J lost 2; bases outside the gene matches: 3. CDR3 loop: CASSAGQGNTEAFF. The CDR3 coding sequence is TGTGCCAGCAGTGCTGGACAGGGTAACACTGAAGCTTTCTTT.

Comments on this clone: Other DNA sequences of this sample code for an identical CDR3. The gene calls are TRBV7-9 and TRBJ2-7, with D perhaps matching TRBD1 (5 bases). Germline-derived CDR1 and CDR2 are SEHNR and FQNEAQ (reference sequence). The CDR3 runs 12 residues. Deletions cut 3 bases from V and 4 bases from J, with 7 bases between. The CDR3 coding sequence is TGTGCCAGCAGCTTCCAGGGTTACGAGCAGTACTTC. Translating it yields CASSFQGYEQYF. The entire variable domain, with the rest obtained from reference TRBV7-9 and TRBJ2-7, is as follows: DTGVSQNPRHKITKRGQNVTFRCDPISEHNRLYWYRQTLGQGPEFLTYFQNEAQLEKSRLLSDRFSAERPKGSFSTLEIQRTEQGDSAMYLCASSFQGYEQYFGPGTRLTVT.

This chain uses TRBV30 with TRBJ2-2; D is uncertain. V lost 3 bases and J lost 0, with 8 bases in between. CDR3 length equals 14 residues. The germline CDR1 and CDR2 sequences are GTSNPN and SVGIG (reference sequence). The CDR3 reads CAWRRPPNTGELFF. The CDR3 DNA sequence: TGTGCCTGGAGACGGCCCCCGAACACCGGGGAGCTGTTTTTT.

The chain combines TRBV14 with TRBJ2-7, with D uncertain. Germline CDR1 and CDR2: SGHDN and FVKESK. Trimming pared 1 base from V and 12 bases from J, leaving 10 bases between. The CDR3 length is 11 residues. The CDR3 DNA sequence: TGTGCCAGCAGCCAAGGCAGTCTCCTGTACTTC. This codes for CASSQGSLLYF.

The V call is TRBV10-2, the J call TRBJ1-5, with D possibly being TRBD1 (5 bases). Trimming took off 6 bases at V and 10 bases at J, with 19 bases between the two ends. Germline CDR1 and CDR2: WSHSY and SAAADI. The CDR3 has 14 residues. The CDR3 DNA reads as TGCGCCAGCAGCCGGGGCGAGGGGTTCCTACCCCAGCATTTT. The encoded protein is CASSRGEGFLPQHF.

This clone has a single count. The rearrangement links TRBV5-1 to TRBJ2-2, with 9 nucleotides matching TRBD2. Germline V lookup: CDR1 SGHRS, CDR2 YFSETQ. CDR3 length equals 17 residues. Unmatched junction bases numbered 3, after V lost 0 bases and J lost 0 bases. The CDR3 protein is CASSLALAGANTGELFF. Written as DNA, the CDR3 is TGCGCCAGCAGCTTGGCCTTAGCGGGGGCGAACACCGGGGAGCTGTTTTTT.

The V gene is TRBV4-3, the J gene TRBJ2-3; TRBD2 agrees at 7 bases. J was trimmed by 6 bases and V by 0 bases; bases with no gene match: 6. In germline, CDR1 is LGHNA, CDR2 YSLEER. The CDR3 runs to 15 residues. Here the CDR3 reads CASSQEGGSGDTQYF. The CDR3 nucleotides are TGCGCCAGCAGCCAAGAAGGCGGGAGTGGTGATACGCAGTATTTT.

The chain combines TRBV7-7 with TRBJ2-3; TRBD2 agrees at 9 bases. V was pared by 5 bases and J by 4 bases, with 10 bases of the junction left unmatched. This CDR3 has 16 amino acids. Germline V CDR1 and CDR2: SSHAT, FNYEAQ (reference sequence). This CDR3 reads CASSPIVAGAADTQYF. The CDR3 DNA reads as TGTGCCAGCAGCCCGATCGTAGCGGGAGCCGCAGATACGCAGTATTTT.

This clone has just one count. The chain joins TRBV6-1 to TRBJ2-5; D gene ambiguous. V dropped 6 bases and J dropped 5 bases, with 16 bases sitting between them. This CDR3 is 14 amino acids long. The germline gives CDR1 MNHNS, CDR2 SASEGT. CDR3 in amino acids: CASSGLGMGETQYF. In DNA, the CDR3 is TGTGCCAGCAGCGGGCTGGGGATGGGGGAGACCCAGTACTTC.

The rearrangement joins TRBV27 to TRBJ1-1; 8 nucleotides line up with TRBD1. Germline trimming cut 4 bases from V and 1 base from J; bases unmatched to any gene: 5. The germline V gene encodes CDR1 MNHEY and CDR2 SMNVEV (reference sequence). The CDR3 totals 15 residues. The CDR3 DNA sequence: TGTGCCAGCAGTTACAACAGGGGGGGGAACACTGAAGCTTTCTTT. Encoded protein: CASSYNRGGNTEAFF.

This rearrangement joins TRBV30 to TRBJ2-7; 12 nucleotides line up with TRBD2. V gave up 3 bases and J gave up 6 bases; unmatched junction bases: 9. CDR3 length: 15 amino acids. CDR1 is GTSNPN and CDR2 is SVGIG in the germline V gene (reference sequence). CDR3: CAWRARLAGESEQYF. The CDR3 DNA is TGTGCCTGGAGGGCAAGACTAGCGGGAGAGAGCGAGCAGTACTTC.

This chain joins TRBV30 and TRBJ2-1, with TRBD2 matching 7 bases. Per germline, CDR1 GTSNPN and CDR2 SVGIG (reference sequence). This CDR3 contains 17 residues. V dropped 5 bases and J dropped 2; count of bases not matched to a gene: 15. The CDR3 sequence is CAWGHKRGTGTYNEQFF. The CDR3 coding sequence is TGTGCCTGGGGTCATAAGCGGGGAACAGGAACCTACAATGAGCAGTTCTTC.

This rearrangement joins TRBV5-6 to TRBJ1-4; the D is unclear. The CDR3 covers 14 residues. V lost 0 bases to trimming and J lost 8 bases, with 11 bases between them. Looked up from germline, CDR1 is SGHDT and CDR2 is YYEEEE. The CDR3 loop is CASSLGGRHEKLFF. CDR3 bases: TGTGCCAGCAGCTTGGGCGGGAGGCACGAAAAACTGTTTTTT.

The chain combines TRBV28 with TRBJ2-5; the D gene is possibly TRBD2 (6 bases). Germline-derived CDR1 and CDR2 are MDHEN and SYDVKM. The CDR3 has 17 amino acids. The ends were cut back, 5 bases at V and 3 bases at J, with 22 bases in the middle. The CDR3 region is CASSRNPWGVSKETQYF. The CDR3, as DNA: TGTGCCAGCAGTCGAAACCCCTGGGGGGTGAGTAAAGAGACCCAGTACTTC.

V gene TRBV29-1 combines with J gene TRBJ1-1; 7 bases are shared with TRBD1. The V gene's germline CDR1 is SQVTM and CDR2 ANQGSEA. The CDR3 is made up of 14 amino acids. The V and J ends lost 6 bases and 0 bases, in that order; junction bases with no gene match: 7. The CDR3 is CSVAKTGMNTEAFF. CDR3 nucleotides: TGCAGCGTGGCCAAGACAGGGATGAACACTGAAGCTTTCTTT. Full variable domain (outside the CDR3, taken from reference TRBV29-1 and TRBJ1-1): SAVISQKPSRDICQRGTSLTIQCQVDSQVTMMFWYRQQPGQSLTLIATANQGSEATYESGFVIDKFPISRPNLTFSTLTVSNMSPEDSSIYLCSVAKTGMNTEAFFGQGTRLTVV.

The chain couples TRBV7-2 to TRBJ2-1, with 14 bases lining up with TRBD2. The CDR3 loop spans 18 amino acids. Germline loops: CDR1 SGHTA, CDR2 FQGNSA. The V segment lost 1 base and the J segment 0 bases; nucleotides outside the gene matches: 2. CDR3 region: CASSLGLAGGSSYNEQFF. CDR3 DNA: TGTGCCAGCAGCTTAGGACTAGCGGGAGGGAGCTCCTACAATGAGCAGTTCTTC.

The chain uses TRBV19 and TRBJ1-2; no reliable D call. This CDR3 is built from 15 residues. CDR1 and CDR2 (germline): LNHDA, SQIVND (reference sequence). Trimming cost V 3 bases and J 4 bases, with 15 bases left between them. This CDR3 is CASSIAQLLGYGYTF. CDR3 nucleotides: TGTGCCAGTAGTATTGCACAGCTGCTTGGCTATGGCTACACCTTC.

The chain's CDR3 is CASSILSREKVIYEQYF. CDR3 in DNA: TGTGCCAGTAGTATTCTTAGCAGGGAGAAGGTGATCTACGAGCAGTACTTC. V gene TRBV19 combines with J gene TRBJ2-7; the D gene could be TRBD1 or TRBD2 (5 bases each). Trimming cost V 3 bases and J 3 bases, with 21 bases left between them. Germline assignment: CDR1 LNHDA and CDR2 SQIVND (reference sequence). This CDR3 has 17 amino acids.

The rearrangement links TRBV2 to TRBJ1-1, with D maybe TRBD1 (6 bases). Germline V gene sequence: CDR1 SNHLY, CDR2 FYNNEI. Trimming pared 7 bases from V and 1 base from J, leaving 13 bases between. The CDR3 totals 14 residues. The CDR3 sequence: CASNQQGPNTEAFF. For the CDR3, the DNA is TGTGCCAGCAACCAACAGGGACCGAACACTGAAGCTTTCTTT.

This clone was seen just once. The rearrangement joins TRBV5-1 to TRBJ1-1, with TRBD1 matching 7 bases. Germline assignment: CDR1 SGHRS and CDR2 YFSETQ. The trim removed 3 bases at V and 1 base at J, leaving 6 bases unmatched. The CDR3 spans 15 residues. The CDR3 DNA sequence: TGCGCCAGCAGCTCCGGGGACAGCAGGAACACTGAAGCTTTCTTT. It yields the protein CASSSGDSRNTEAFF. The whole variable domain, filled in from reference TRBV5-1 and TRBJ1-1, reads KAGVTQTPRYLIKTRGQQVTLSCSPISGHRSVSWYQQTPGQGLQFLFEYFSETQRNKGNFPGRFSGRQFSNSRSEMNVSTLELGDSALYLCASSSGDSRNTEAFFGQGTRLTVV.

This clone was picked up a small number of times. V and J are TRBV7-8 and TRBJ1-3; tentatively, D is TRBD1 (5 bases). The CDR3 loop spans 15 amino acids. The ends were cut back, 8 bases at V and 5 bases at J, with 19 bases in the middle. Germline CDR1 is SGHVS and CDR2 is FQNEAQ. The CDR3 region is CASGDPQGHRNTIYF. Here the CDR3 DNA reads TGTGCCAGCGGGGACCCACAAGGACACAGAAACACCATATATTTT.

The chain uses TRBV6-5 and TRBJ1-4; TRBD1 aligns across 7 bases. Trimming took 2 bases from V and 6 from J; bases not matched to a gene: 9. CDR3 length: 16 amino acids. Germline assignment: CDR1 MNHEY and CDR2 SVGAGI. The chain's CDR3 is CASSYGGGDRDEKLFF. Here the CDR3 DNA reads TGTGCCAGCAGTTACGGAGGGGGCGATCGAGATGAAAAACTGTTTTTT.

V usage is TRBV28 and J usage is TRBJ2-7; 8 bases match TRBD2. This CDR3 is 15 amino acids long. The germline V gene encodes CDR1 MDHEN and CDR2 SYDVKM. The trim removed 5 bases at V and 0 bases at J, leaving 6 bases unmatched. The CDR3 DNA follows: TGTGCCAGCAGTCTGAGACTAGCGCTCTCCTACGAGCAGTACTTC. Protein product: CASSLRLALSYEQYF.

V gene TRBV7-2 combines with J gene TRBJ1-4; 9 bases line up with TRBD1. This CDR3 is 16 amino acids long. V shed 0 bases and J 5 bases; nucleotides not matched to a gene: 4. Per the germline V gene, CDR1 is SGHTA and CDR2 is FQGNSA. Written as DNA, the CDR3 is TGTGCCAGCAGCTTAGCTGTGGGACAGGGCAATGAAAAACTGTTTTTT. Protein product: CASSLAVGQGNEKLFF.

V and J are TRBV9 and TRBJ1-3, with D possibly matching TRBD1 (5 bases). CDR1 is SGDLS and CDR2 is YYNGEE in the germline V gene. CDR3 length equals 16 residues. The V end lost 0 bases, the J end lost 1 base, and 11 bases lay between the germline ends. The CDR3 reads CASSVAGAASGNTIYF. The CDR3 DNA sequence: TGTGCCAGCAGCGTAGCCGGGGCAGCGTCTGGAAACACCATATATTTT.

The V call is TRBV18, the J call TRBJ2-5, with D possibly being TRBD2 (7 bases). Germline V gives CDR1 KGHSH, CDR2 LQKENI. The CDR3 length is 16 residues. The germline V and J ends were trimmed by 1 base and 4 bases, with 16 bases remaining between them. CDR3: CASSPRGRGAGETQYF. The CDR3 DNA reads as TGTGCCAGCTCACCACGGGGACGGGGGGCAGGAGAGACCCAGTACTTC.

In regard to this clone: The identical CDR3 is also encoded by other nucleotide sequences in the sample. This chain links TRBV7-9 with TRBJ2-5; TRBD2 aligns across 15 bases. CDR1 SEHNR and CDR2 FQNEAQ come from the germline V gene (reference sequence). The V gene end was trimmed by 4 bases and the J gene end by 5 bases; junction bases not matched to a gene: 5. The CDR3 runs 16 residues. The CDR3 sequence: CASSSGLAGGGETQYF. CDR3 sequence (DNA): TGTGCCAGCAGCTCCGGACTAGCGGGAGGGGGTGAGACCCAGTACTTC.

This chain connects TRBV11-2 to TRBJ2-5, with 8 bases that match TRBD1. The CDR3 length is 14 residues. V was pared by 4 bases and J by 7 bases, with 8 bases of the junction left unmatched. Germline V CDR1 and CDR2: SGHAT, FQNNGV. The chain's CDR3 is CASSSVRGPRTQYF. DNA of the CDR3: TGTGCCAGCAGCTCCGTCAGGGGGCCCAGGACCCAGTACTTC.

The rearrangement joins TRBV18 to TRBJ2-7; D call uncertain. The CDR3 length is 11 residues. Germline V lookup: CDR1 KGHSH, CDR2 LQKENI. With 5 bases removed from V and 6 bases from J, the gap between germline ends came to 8 bases. CDR3 residues: CASSSHVEQYF. Here the CDR3 DNA reads TGTGCCAGCTCATCCCACGTCGAGCAGTACTTC.

The chain is built from TRBV27 and TRBJ2-7; 9 bases line up with TRBD1. V lost 3 bases, J lost 6 bases, and 6 bases stayed unmatched. Germline assignment: CDR1 MNHEY and CDR2 SMNVEV (reference sequence). The CDR3 runs to 14 residues. The chain's CDR3 is CASSLGQGIPEQYF. The CDR3 DNA sequence: TGTGCCAGCAGTTTGGGACAGGGAATACCCGAGCAGTACTTC.

V and J are TRBV5-8 and TRBJ1-4, with D uncertain. Per the germline V gene, CDR1 is SGHTS and CDR2 is YDEGEE. The CDR3 spans 15 residues. V dropped 1 base and J dropped 5 bases, with 12 bases sitting between them. The CDR3 region is CASSLTVGLNEKLFF. CDR3 nucleotides: TGTGCCAGCAGCTTGACAGTTGGACTAAATGAAAAACTGTTTTTT.

This chain connects TRBV6-1 to TRBJ2-7; D might be TRBD1 (6 bases). Trimming stripped 4 bases from V and 9 bases from J, with 19 bases between. Germline V gene lookup returns CDR1 MNHNS and CDR2 SASEGT. This CDR3 spans 14 amino acids. The CDR3 nucleotides are TGTGCCAGCAGTGTGGAAAGGGGGTTTAGCGTGCAGTACTTC. Protein: CASSVERGFSVQYF.